The 19 T cell receptor beta chains listed next were all sequenced from one sample in a study of regulatory T cells in long-lasting Graves disease. Stated time point: persistent/refractory GD, antithyroid drugs over 5 years with positive TRAb. Scientists built the TCR library using RNA that was extracted from PBMCs. CDR3 regions were amplified by Arm-PCR using iRepertoire HTBI primers to build TCR beta libraries. Each CDR3 protein gets one entry after TCRdb re-called the multiplex PCR reads with MiXCR. The sample consists of approximately 380,000 distinct CDR3 sequences, around 21% of them appearing once. The sample in question was peripheral blood mononuclear cells (PBMCs), obtained when the disease was refractory, from a patient treated with antithyroid drugs. All receptors come from a female donor with Graves disease.

This clonotype was seen only a few times. This rearrangement joins TRBV15 to TRBJ2-7; D might be TRBD2 (5 bases). CDR3 size: 15 residues. V lost 0 bases, J lost 2 bases, and 11 bases lay in between. Germline CDR1 and CDR2: LNHNV and YYDKDF (reference sequence). The CDR3 DNA reads TGTGCCACCAGCAGAGATCCAGCGGCCCCCTACGAGCAGTACTTC. Translated: CATSRDPAAPYEQYF.

The chain has TRBV7-6 and TRBJ2-5; D remains ambiguous. Germline lookup yields CDR1 SGHVS and CDR2 FNYEAQ. The CDR3 has 13 amino acids. V gave up 6 bases and J gave up 0 bases, with 8 bases separating them. As DNA, the CDR3 is TGTGCCAGCAGGGCGGAGAACCAAGAGACCCAGTACTTC. Translation: CASRAENQETQYF.

The genes are TRBV7-9 and TRBJ2-7, with TRBD1 identical over 7 bases. CDR3 length equals 15 residues. Looked up from germline, CDR1 is SEHNR and CDR2 is FQNEAQ (reference sequence). Trimming at V came to 2 bases and at J to 3 bases, leaving 7 bases not matched to a gene. CDR3 in amino acids: CASSLRPGTDYEQYF. The CDR3 DNA reads TGTGCCAGCAGCTTACGTCCCGGGACAGACTACGAGCAGTACTTC.

The chain employs TRBV7-8 and TRBJ2-7; 14 nucleotides agree with TRBD2. The germline V gene has CDR1 SGHVS and CDR2 FQNEAQ. Trimming at V came to 5 bases and at J to 2 bases, leaving 8 bases not matched to a gene. The CDR3 runs 17 residues. The CDR3 protein is CASSPGLAGAGAYEQYF. CDR3 bases: TGTGCCAGCAGCCCGGGACTAGCGGGAGCCGGGGCCTACGAGCAGTACTTC.

This clonotype has at least ten counts. The V and J genes are TRBV2 and TRBJ1-5; D unclear. Trimming took 2 bases from V and 3 from J, leaving 14 bases between them. The CDR3 contains 16 residues. Germline V gene lookup returns CDR1 SNHLY and CDR2 FYNNEI. The CDR3 DNA reads TGTGCCAGCAGTGAACGGCAGCTTTCCGCCAATCAGCCCCAGCATTTT. Translation gives CASSERQLSANQPQHF.

Ten or more counts support this clonotype. The gene calls are TRBV6-1 and TRBJ1-2; the D gene is possibly TRBD1 (5 bases). CDR1 is MNHNS and CDR2 is SASEGT in the germline V gene. The CDR3 has 16 amino acids. With 6 bases removed from V and 4 bases from J, the gap between germline ends came to 21 bases. CDR3 region: CASSTTQHPGGYGYTF. The CDR3 DNA sequence: TGTGCCAGCAGCACTACGCAACACCCCGGGGGCTATGGCTACACCTTC.

This clonotype has ten or more counts. The CDR3 DNA reads as TGCAGTGCTAGAGATACAAAGACAGGGGGTCCGGGCAATCAGCCCCAGCATTTT. It encodes CSARDTKTGGPGNQPQHF. The chain joins TRBV20-1 to TRBJ1-5; TRBD1 matches at 9 bases. The V gene's germline CDR1 is DFQATT and CDR2 SNEGSKA (reference sequence). There are 18 residues in the CDR3. With 0 bases clipped from V and 2 bases from J, the junction kept 11 bases outside the gene matches.

This clonotype was seen repeatedly, ten times or more. The chain employs TRBV2 and TRBJ2-7; D is uncertain. The CDR3 runs 12 residues. Germline V CDR1 and CDR2: SNHLY, FYNNEI. V gave up 1 base and J gave up 9 bases, with 10 bases separating them. This CDR3 is CASSEGVPGQYF. The CDR3 DNA follows: TGTGCCAGCAGTGAAGGGGTCCCCGGGCAGTACTTC. Filled out from reference TRBV2 and TRBJ2-7, the complete variable domain reads EPEVTQTPSHQVTQMGQEVILRCVPISNHLYFYWYRQILGQKVEFLVSFYNNEISEKSEIFDDQFSVERPDGSNFTLKIRSTKLEDSAMYFCASSEGVPGQYFGPGTRLTVT.

This clonotype was seen repeatedly, ten times or more. The V gene is TRBV6-1, the J gene TRBJ2-5; TRBD1 matches at 9 bases. Per the germline V gene, CDR1 is MNHNS and CDR2 is SASEGT. The CDR3 runs 13 residues. Trimming cost V 8 bases and J 5 bases; bases outside gene matches: 6. The CDR3 nucleotides are TGTGCCAGCGCCACAGGGGGCGGGGAGACCCAGTACTTC. It specifies CASATGGGETQYF.

V and J are TRBV7-9 and TRBJ2-7, with D unclear. The CDR3 contains 12 residues. In germline, CDR1 is SEHNR, CDR2 FQNEAQ (reference sequence). V dropped 4 bases and J dropped 6 bases, with 10 bases sitting between them. The DNA for the CDR3 is TGTGCCAGCAGCTCCCTATTGGGCGAGCAGTACTTC. Its protein product is CASSSLLGEQYF.

The gene calls are TRBV7-2 and TRBJ2-1, with 7 bases fitting TRBD2. The CDR3 runs 19 residues. Losses at the gene ends were 5 bases for V and 0 bases for J; bases not matched to a gene: 16. The germline CDR1 and CDR2 sequences are SGHTA and FQGNSA. The CDR3 loop is CASSRARERRASSYNEQFF. Here the CDR3 DNA reads TGTGCCAGCAGCCGAGCGCGGGAGCGCCGGGCGAGCTCCTACAATGAGCAGTTCTTC.

V gene TRBV19 combines with J gene TRBJ2-7; 8 bases are shared with TRBD1. The germline V gene encodes CDR1 LNHDA and CDR2 SQIVND (reference sequence). Trimming took 5 bases from V and 3 from J; bases not matched to a gene: 9. There are 15 residues in the CDR3. The CDR3 loop reads CASSPIGTGFYEQYF. The CDR3 coding sequence is TGTGCCAGTAGTCCAATCGGGACAGGTTTCTACGAGCAGTACTTC.

The CDR3, as DNA: TGCAGTGCTAGAGAGGACAGACGAGAGACCCAGTACTTC. Translation: CSAREDRRETQYF. The rearrangement links TRBV20-1 to TRBJ2-5, with D possibly TRBD1 on 6 matching bases. The CDR3 length is 13 residues. Germline V gene sequence: CDR1 DFQATT, CDR2 SNEGSKA (reference sequence). The ends were cut back, 0 bases at V and 4 bases at J, with 9 bases in the middle.

As concerns this clonotype: Since no conserved phenylalanine or tryptophan closes the CDR3, a read error is the likely cause. The chain joins TRBV7-2 to TRBJ1-5; D not resolved. Germline CDR1 SGHTA, CDR2 FQGNSA. The V end lost 1 base, the J end lost 4 bases, and 17 bases lay between the germline ends. The CDR3 consists of 17 residues. CDR3 nucleotides: TGTGCCAGCAGCTTAGTTGCTGTCTCCTATGCTAATCAGCCCCAGCATCTT. Protein sequence: CASSLVAVSYANQPQHL.

This chain uses TRBV19 with TRBJ1-1; D is uncertain. V was clipped by 6 bases and J by 1 base, with 24 bases between them. The CDR3 is 18 amino acids. Germline CDR1 and CDR2: LNHDA and SQIVND (reference sequence). The CDR3 region has the DNA TGTGCCAGTAGATCAAGCCCCGGCGACACTTTGAGGAACACTGAAGCTTTCTTT. Translation: CASRSSPGDTLRNTEAFF. The entire variable domain, with the rest obtained from reference TRBV19 and TRBJ1-1, is as follows: DGGITQSPKYLFRKEGQNVTLSCEQNLNHDAMYWYRQDPGQGLRLIYYSQIVNDFQKGDIAEGYSVSREKKESFPLTVTSAQKNPTAFYLCASRSSPGDTLRNTEAFFGQGTRLTVV.

The chain recombines TRBV7-9 with TRBJ2-2; no definite D call. The CDR3 has 16 amino acids. V lost 1 base and J 5 bases, leaving 14 bases between the germline ends. Germline assignment: CDR1 SEHNR and CDR2 FQNEAQ (reference sequence). The CDR3 loop reads CASSLGRTEWTGELFF. For the CDR3, the DNA is TGTGCCAGCAGCTTAGGGCGGACCGAATGGACCGGGGAGCTGTTTTTT. Drawing the rest from reference TRBV7-9 and TRBJ2-2, the complete variable domain is DTGVSQNPRHKITKRGQNVTFRCDPISEHNRLYWYRQTLGQGPEFLTYFQNEAQLEKSRLLSDRFSAERPKGSFSTLEIQRTEQGDSAMYLCASSLGRTEWTGELFFGEGSRLTVL.

This clonotype was picked up a small number of times. The chain combines TRBV5-1 with TRBJ2-7; perhaps D is TRBD1 or TRBD2 (5 bases each). Deletions cut 4 bases from V and 5 bases from J, with 13 bases between. The germline V gene encodes CDR1 SGHRS and CDR2 YFSETQ. The CDR3 spans 13 residues. The CDR3 region has the DNA TGCGCCAGCAGCAAGGACACGGGGAACGAGCAGTACTTC. Its translation: CASSKDTGNEQYF.

This rearrangement joins TRBV27 to TRBJ2-7, with D maybe TRBD2 (6 bases). The CDR3 sequence is 14 residues long. V was cut by 1 base and J by 6 bases, with 13 bases left in between. CDR1 MNHEY and CDR2 SMNVEV come from the germline V gene (reference sequence). DNA for the CDR3: TGTGCCAGCAGTTTATGGTCGGGGGATGCCGAGCAGTACTTC. This sequence encodes CASSLWSGDAEQYF.

Comment on this clonotype: Likely a read error: the CDR3 ends without its conserved phenylalanine or tryptophan. J is TRBJ1-5 and V is TRBV10-3; D might be TRBD1 (6 bases). CDR3 size: 15 residues. CDR1 is ENHRY, CDR2 SYGVKD, per germline. V was clipped by 3 bases and J by 4 bases, with 13 bases between them. The CDR3 nucleotides are TGTGCCATCAGTGATATAGGACAGACTAATCAGCCCCAGCATCTT. It is translated as CAISDIGQTNQPQHL.